Listed here is a single T cell receptor beta chain. The record originates from a study of T cell changes during pregnancy in multiple sclerosis. Measured with immunoSEQ multiplex PCR; TCRdb has only the in-frame clones, and not every one. The sample contains about 80,000 clones, 92% of which appear only once. The germline V gene encodes CDR1 SNHLY and CDR2 FYNNEI. Trimming removed 7 bases at V and 2 bases at J, with 20 bases between. There are 16 residues in the CDR3. This chain connects TRBV2 to TRBJ2-5, with a weak D call TRBD1 (6 bases). This specimen consisted of peripheral blood, obtained before pregnancy. This receptor was taken from a female donor with multiple sclerosis, enrolled in a pregnancy study. CDR3 DNA sequence: TGTGCCAGCAATTTATATCAGGGGCCACCTCAAGAGACCCAGTACTTC. Its translation: CASNLYQGPPQETQYF. Drawing the rest from reference TRBV2 and TRBJ2-5, the complete variable domain is EPEVTQTPSHQVTQMGQEVILRCVPISNHLYFYWYRQILGQKVEFLVSFYNNEISEKSEIFDDQFSVERPDGSNFTLKIRSTKLEDSAMYFCASNLYQGPPQETQYFGPGTRLLVL.